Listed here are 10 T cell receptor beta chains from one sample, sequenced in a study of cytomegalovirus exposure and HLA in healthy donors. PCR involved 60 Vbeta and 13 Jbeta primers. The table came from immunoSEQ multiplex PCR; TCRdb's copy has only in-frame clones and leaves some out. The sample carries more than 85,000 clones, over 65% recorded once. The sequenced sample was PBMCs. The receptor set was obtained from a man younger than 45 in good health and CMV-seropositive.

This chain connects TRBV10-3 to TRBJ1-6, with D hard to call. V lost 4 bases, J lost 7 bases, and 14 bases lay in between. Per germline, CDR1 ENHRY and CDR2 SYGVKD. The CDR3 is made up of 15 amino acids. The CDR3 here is CAISAVRSKNSPLHF. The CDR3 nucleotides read TGTGCCATCAGTGCGGTGCGGTCGAAAAATTCACCCCTCCACTTT.

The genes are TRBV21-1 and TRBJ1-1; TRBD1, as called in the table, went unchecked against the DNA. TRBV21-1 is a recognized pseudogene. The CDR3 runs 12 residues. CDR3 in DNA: TGTGCCAGCAGCCAGATCCACAGGGAAGCTTTCTTT. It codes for CASSQIHREAFF.

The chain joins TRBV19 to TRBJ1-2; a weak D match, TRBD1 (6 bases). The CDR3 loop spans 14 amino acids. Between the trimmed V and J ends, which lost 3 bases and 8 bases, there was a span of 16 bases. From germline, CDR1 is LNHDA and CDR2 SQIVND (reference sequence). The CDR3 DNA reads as TGTGCCAGTAGTATCGCCATACAGGGAGAGGGCTACACCTTC. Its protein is CASSIAIQGEGYTF.

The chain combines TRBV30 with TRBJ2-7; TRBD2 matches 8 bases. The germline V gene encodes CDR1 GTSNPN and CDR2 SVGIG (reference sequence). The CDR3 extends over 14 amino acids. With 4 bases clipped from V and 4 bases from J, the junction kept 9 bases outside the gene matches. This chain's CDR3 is CAWKVAGGSYEQYF. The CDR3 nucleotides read TGTGCCTGGAAAGTTGCGGGGGGTAGTTACGAGCAGTACTTC. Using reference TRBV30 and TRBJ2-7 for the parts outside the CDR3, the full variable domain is SQTIHQWPATLVQPVGSPLSLECTVEGTSNPNLYWYRQAAGRGLQLLFYSVGIGQISSEVPQNLSASRPQDRQFILSSKKLLLSDSGFYLCAWKVAGGSYEQYFGPGTRLTVT.

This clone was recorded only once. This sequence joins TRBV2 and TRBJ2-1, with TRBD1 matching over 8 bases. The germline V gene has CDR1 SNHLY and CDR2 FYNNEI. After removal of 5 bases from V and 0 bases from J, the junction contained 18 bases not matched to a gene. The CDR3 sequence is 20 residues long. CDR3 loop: CASSKRDRLRFRSSYNEQFF. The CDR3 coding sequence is TGTGCCAGCAGTAAGAGGGACAGGCTAAGATTCAGGAGCTCCTACAATGAGCAGTTCTTC.

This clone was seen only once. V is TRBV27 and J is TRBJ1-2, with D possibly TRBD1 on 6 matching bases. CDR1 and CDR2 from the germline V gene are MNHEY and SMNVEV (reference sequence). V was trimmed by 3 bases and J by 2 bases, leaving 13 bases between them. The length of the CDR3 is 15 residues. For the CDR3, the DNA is TGTGCCAGCAGTTTCGGGCCCAGGGGAAACTATGGCTACACCTTC. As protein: CASSFGPRGNYGYTF.

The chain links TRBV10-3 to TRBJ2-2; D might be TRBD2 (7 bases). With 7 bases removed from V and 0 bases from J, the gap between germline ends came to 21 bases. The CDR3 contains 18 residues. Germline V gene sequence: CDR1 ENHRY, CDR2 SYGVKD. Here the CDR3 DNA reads TGTGCCATCACCTCGAGCCGTGCCGGGGGGCCGAACACCGGGGAGCTGTTTTTT. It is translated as CAITSSRAGGPNTGELFF.

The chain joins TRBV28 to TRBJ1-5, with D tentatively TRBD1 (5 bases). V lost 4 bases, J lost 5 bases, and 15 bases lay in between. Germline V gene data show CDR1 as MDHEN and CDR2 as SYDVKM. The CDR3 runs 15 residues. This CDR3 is CASSSPGRADQPQHF. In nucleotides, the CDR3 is TGTGCCAGCAGTTCCCCCGGCAGGGCTGATCAGCCCCAGCATTTT.

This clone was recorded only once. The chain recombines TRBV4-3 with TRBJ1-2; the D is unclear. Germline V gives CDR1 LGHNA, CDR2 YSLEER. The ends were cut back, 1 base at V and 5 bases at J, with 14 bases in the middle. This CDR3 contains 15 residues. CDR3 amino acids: CASSQVTRGTYGYTF. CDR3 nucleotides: TGCGCCAGCAGCCAAGTAACCAGAGGAACATATGGCTACACCTTC.

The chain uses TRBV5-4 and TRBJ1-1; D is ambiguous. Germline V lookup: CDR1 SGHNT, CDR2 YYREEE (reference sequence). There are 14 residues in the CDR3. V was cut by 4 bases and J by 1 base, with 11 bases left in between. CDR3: CASSGWGENTEAFF. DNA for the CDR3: TGTGCCAGCAGCGGGTGGGGAGAGAACACTGAAGCTTTCTTT.